These 5 T cell receptor beta chains share one sample of origin, sequenced in a study of blood T cell repertoires in COVID-19. Generated by immunoSEQ multiplex PCR, the TCRdb table keeps only in-frame clones and is missing some. The sample lists fewer than 120,000 clones; almost 80% were seen once. Source material: peripheral blood. Source of these receptors: a woman older than 75 with active or convalescent COVID-19.

This chain uses TRBV5-1 with TRBJ2-7, with 11 bases lining up with TRBD2. This CDR3 contains 13 residues. From germline, CDR1 is SGHRS and CDR2 YFSETQ. V lost 7 bases to trimming and J lost 3 bases; unmatched junction nucleotides: 3. Written as DNA, the CDR3 is TGCGCCAGCCGGACTAGCGGGCGCTACGAGCAGTACTTC. Protein sequence: CASRTSGRYEQYF.

The table lists this clone with a count of one. The V gene is TRBV29-1, the J gene TRBJ1-2; 8 nucleotides match TRBD1. The trim removed 4 bases at V and 5 bases at J, leaving 6 bases unmatched. There are 13 residues in the CDR3. Germline V lookup: CDR1 SQVTM, CDR2 ANQGSEA. CDR3 amino acids: CSVALGTGYGYTF. The CDR3 DNA reads TGCAGCGTTGCGCTGGGGACAGGTTATGGCTACACCTTC.

This clone occurred once. V and J are TRBV6-4 and TRBJ2-3; TRBD2 aligns across 7 bases. V gave up 3 bases and J gave up 1 base; unmatched junction bases: 7. This CDR3 is built from 16 residues. CDR1 is MRHNA, CDR2 SNTAGT, per germline. Here the CDR3 DNA reads TGTGCCAGCAGTGAACTCGTGGGGAGGGGCACAGATACGCAGTATTTT. The encoded protein is CASSELVGRGTDTQYF.

V usage is TRBV19 and J usage is TRBJ2-2, with a weak D call TRBD2 (6 bases). V shed 2 bases and J shed 7 bases, with 17 bases lying between them. The CDR3 consists of 16 residues. Germline loops: CDR1 LNHDA, CDR2 SQIVND (reference sequence). The CDR3 is CASSIFGGAQNGELFF. Written as DNA, the CDR3 is TGTGCCAGTAGTATATTTGGAGGGGCGCAGAACGGGGAGCTGTTTTTT. The variable domain in full, completed from reference TRBV19 and TRBJ2-2, reads DGGITQSPKYLFRKEGQNVTLSCEQNLNHDAMYWYRQDPGQGLRLIYYSQIVNDFQKGDIAEGYSVSREKKESFPLTVTSAQKNPTAFYLCASSIFGGAQNGELFFGEGSRLTVL.

V and J are TRBV27 and TRBJ2-1; TRBD2 agrees at 8 bases. The CDR3 spans 16 residues. Germline V gives CDR1 MNHEY, CDR2 SMNVEV (reference sequence). Unmatched junction bases numbered 13, after V lost 7 bases and J lost 5 bases. The CDR3 DNA reads as TGTGCCAGCACCCCTTTAGCGGGGATTAACAACAATGAGCAGTTCTTC. Translated, it gives CASTPLAGINNNEQFF.